This is a list of T cell receptor beta chains from one sample in a study of blood T cell repertoires in COVID-19. Some clones are missing from TCRdb's copy, which holds only in-frame ones; the method was immunoSEQ multiplex PCR. The sample carries over 200,000 clones, more than 80% recorded once. The specimen was peripheral blood. The receptors shown here come from a man aged 25-45 years with COVID-19, enrolled during active disease. Both conserved end residues are part of each CDR3. D genes are given only for firm matches. Expanded clones get a size class; other rows say once, few or many, or leave the size out.

cdr3_aa cdr3_nt clone_size j_call v_call d_call cdr3_length
CASSSFAGGYPEQFF TGTGCCAGCAGCTCCTTTGCTGGAGGGTATCCTGAGCAGTTCTTC NA TRBJ2-1 TRBV7-7 NA 15
CASSYEYLQPQHF TGTGCCAGCAGTTACGAGTATCTTCAGCCCCAGCATTTT NA TRBJ1-5 TRBV6-2/TRBV6-3 NA 13
CASSVVSGWGYTF TGTGCCAGCAGCGTAGTGTCAGGGTGGGGCTACACCTTC NA TRBJ1-2 TRBV9 NA 13
CASSLATDSGRAFF TGTGCCAGCAGCTTAGCTACGGACAGTGGGCGAGCTTTCTTT NA TRBJ1-1 TRBV7-9 NA 14
CASSLQGTPNYGYTF TGTGCCAGCAGCTTACAGGGAACTCCTAACTATGGCTACACCTTC once TRBJ1-2 TRBV7-9 NA 15
CSTGTRYREQYF TGTTCAACCGGGACAAGATACCGCGAGCAGTACTTC NA TRBJ2-7 TRBV10-3 NA 12
CASSPDRFSIEQFF TGTGCCAGCAGCCCAGACAGGTTTTCTATTGAGCAGTTCTTC NA TRBJ2-1 TRBV7-3 NA 14
CASSWGTGNQPQHF TGTGCCAGCAGTTGGGGGACAGGGAATCAGCCCCAGCATTTT NA TRBJ1-5 TRBV28 TRBD1 14
CASSRLGQGGGNTIYF TGTGCCAGCTCACGGCTGGGACAGGGTGGTGGAAACACCATATATTTT NA TRBJ1-3 TRBV18 TRBD1 16
CASSLDGLLGTEAFF TGCGCCAGCAGCTTGGACGGGTTGTTAGGCACTGAAGCTTTCTTT NA TRBJ1-1 TRBV5-1 NA 15
CASSSGLQETQYF TGTGCCAGCAGCTCGGGACTTCAAGAGACCCAGTACTTC NA TRBJ2-5 TRBV7-3 NA 13
CASREDRANTEAFF TGCGCCAGCAGGGAAGACAGGGCGAACACTGAAGCTTTCTTT NA TRBJ1-1 TRBV10-1 TRBD1 14
CASSRGRDLQGTRGYTF TGTGCCAGCAGCCGCGGTCGAGACTTACAGGGTACGCGAGGCTACACCTTC NA TRBJ1-2 TRBV4-2 NA 17
CAWSVLGTGEGEQFF TGTGCCTGGAGTGTATTGGGGACAGGGGAGGGTGAGCAGTTCTTC NA TRBJ2-1 TRBV30 TRBD1 15
CASSLGLAGVTDTQYF TGTGCCAGCAGCTTAGGGCTAGCGGGAGTTACAGATACGCAGTATTTT NA TRBJ2-3 TRBV7-7 TRBD2 16
CASSERQGHNSPLHF TGTGCCAGCAGTGAGAGACAGGGCCATAATTCACCCCTCCACTTT NA TRBJ1-6 TRBV25-1 TRBD1 15
CASSVGPRNSGNTIYF TGTGCCAGCAGCGTAGGTCCCAGGAACTCTGGAAACACCATATATTTT NA TRBJ1-3 TRBV9 NA 16
CASSPPGQQDTEAFF TGTGCCAGCTCACCACCCGGACAACAGGACACTGAAGCTTTCTTT few TRBJ1-1 TRBV18 NA 15
CASSLFEGGPQHF TGTGCCAGCAGTTTATTTGAGGGAGGGCCCCAGCATTTT NA TRBJ1-5 TRBV12-3/TRBV12-4 NA 13